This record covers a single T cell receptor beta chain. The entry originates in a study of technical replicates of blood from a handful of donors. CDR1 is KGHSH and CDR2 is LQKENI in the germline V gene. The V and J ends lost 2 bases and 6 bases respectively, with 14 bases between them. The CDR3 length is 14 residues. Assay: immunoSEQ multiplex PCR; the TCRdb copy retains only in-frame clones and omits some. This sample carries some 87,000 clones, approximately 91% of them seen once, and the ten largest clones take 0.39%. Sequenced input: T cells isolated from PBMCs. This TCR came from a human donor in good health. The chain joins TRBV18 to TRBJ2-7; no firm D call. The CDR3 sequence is CASSPRQDHSEQYF. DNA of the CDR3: TGTGCCAGCTCACCAAGGCAGGATCACTCCGAGCAGTACTTC.